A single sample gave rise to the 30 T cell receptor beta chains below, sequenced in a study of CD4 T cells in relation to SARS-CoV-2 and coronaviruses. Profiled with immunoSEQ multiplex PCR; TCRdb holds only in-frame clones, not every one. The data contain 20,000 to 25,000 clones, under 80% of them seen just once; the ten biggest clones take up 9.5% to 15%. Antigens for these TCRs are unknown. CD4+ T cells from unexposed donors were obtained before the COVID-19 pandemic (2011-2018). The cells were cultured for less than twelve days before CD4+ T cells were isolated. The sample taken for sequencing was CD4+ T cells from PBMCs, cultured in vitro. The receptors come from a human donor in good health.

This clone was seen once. The CDR3 coding sequence is TGTGCCAGCAGCATAGGGACTTACAATGAGCAGTTCTTC. Its translation is CASSIGTYNEQFF. The V call is TRBV5-5, the J call TRBJ2-1; D might be TRBD2 (6 bases). This CDR3 comprises 13 residues. Deletions cut 4 bases from V and 4 bases from J, with 9 bases between. CDR1 is SGHKS, CDR2 YYEKEE, per germline (reference sequence).

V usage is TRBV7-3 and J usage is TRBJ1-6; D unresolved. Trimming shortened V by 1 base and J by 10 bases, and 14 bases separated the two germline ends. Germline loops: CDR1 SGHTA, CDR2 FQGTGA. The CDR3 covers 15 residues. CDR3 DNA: TGTGCCAGCAGCTTAAGCGTGGGAGGAGTGTCACCCCTCCACTTT. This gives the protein CASSLSVGGVSPLHF.

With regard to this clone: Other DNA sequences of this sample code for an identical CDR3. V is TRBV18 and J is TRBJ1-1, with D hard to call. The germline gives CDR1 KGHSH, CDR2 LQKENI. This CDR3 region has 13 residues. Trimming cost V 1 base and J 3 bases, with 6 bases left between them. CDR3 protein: CASSPRADTEAFF. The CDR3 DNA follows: TGTGCCAGCTCACCACGTGCGGACACTGAAGCTTTCTTT.

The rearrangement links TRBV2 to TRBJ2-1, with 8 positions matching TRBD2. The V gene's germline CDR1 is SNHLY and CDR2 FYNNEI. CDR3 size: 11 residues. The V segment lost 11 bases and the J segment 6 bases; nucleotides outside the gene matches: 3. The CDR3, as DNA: TGTGCCCTAAGCGGGAGCAATGAGCAGTTCTTC. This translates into CALSGSNEQFF.

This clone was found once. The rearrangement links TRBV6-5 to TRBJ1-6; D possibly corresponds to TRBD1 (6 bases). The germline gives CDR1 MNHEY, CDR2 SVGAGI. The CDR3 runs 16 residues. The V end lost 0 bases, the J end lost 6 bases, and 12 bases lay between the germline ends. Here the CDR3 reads CASSYSTQGSNSPLHF. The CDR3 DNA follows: TGTGCCAGCAGTTACTCGACACAGGGTAGTAATTCACCCCTCCACTTT.

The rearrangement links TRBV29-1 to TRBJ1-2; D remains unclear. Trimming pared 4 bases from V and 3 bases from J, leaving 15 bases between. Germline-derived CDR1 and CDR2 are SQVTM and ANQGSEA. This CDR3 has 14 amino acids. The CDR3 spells CSVGFQDVYYGYTF. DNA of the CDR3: TGCAGCGTTGGCTTTCAGGACGTGTACTATGGCTACACCTTC. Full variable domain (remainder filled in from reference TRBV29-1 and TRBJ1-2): SAVISQKPSRDICQRGTSLTIQCQVDSQVTMMFWYRQQPGQSLTLIATANQGSEATYESGFVIDKFPISRPNLTFSTLTVSNMSPEDSSIYLCSVGFQDVYYGYTFGSGTRLTVV.

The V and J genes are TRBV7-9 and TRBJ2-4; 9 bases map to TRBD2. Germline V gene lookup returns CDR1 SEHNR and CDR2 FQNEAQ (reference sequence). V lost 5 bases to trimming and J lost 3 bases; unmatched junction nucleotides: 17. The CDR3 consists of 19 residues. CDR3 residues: CASSPFGGRATQGKNIQYF. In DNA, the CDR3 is TGTGCCAGCAGCCCGTTTGGCGGGAGGGCTACCCAAGGCAAAAACATTCAGTACTTC.

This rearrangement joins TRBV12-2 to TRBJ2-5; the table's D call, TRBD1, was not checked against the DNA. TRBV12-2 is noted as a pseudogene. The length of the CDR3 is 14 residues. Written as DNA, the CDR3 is TGTGCAAGTCGTGGGGACAGGGGGCCTGAAGGCCAGTACTTC. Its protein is CASRGDRGPEGQYF.

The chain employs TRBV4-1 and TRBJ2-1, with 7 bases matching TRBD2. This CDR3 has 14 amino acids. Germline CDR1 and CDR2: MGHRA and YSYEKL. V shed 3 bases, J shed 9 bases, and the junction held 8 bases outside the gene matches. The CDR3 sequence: CASSHPGRDREQFF. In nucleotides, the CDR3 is TGCGCCAGCAGCCATCCGGGGAGGGACCGTGAGCAGTTCTTC.

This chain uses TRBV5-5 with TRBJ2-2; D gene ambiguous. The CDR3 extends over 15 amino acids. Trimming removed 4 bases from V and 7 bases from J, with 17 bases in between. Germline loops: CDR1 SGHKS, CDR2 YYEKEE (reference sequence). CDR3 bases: TGTGCCAGCAGCACTGACTTAGGCGGTTTCGGGGAGCTGTTTTTT. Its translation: CASSTDLGGFGELFF.

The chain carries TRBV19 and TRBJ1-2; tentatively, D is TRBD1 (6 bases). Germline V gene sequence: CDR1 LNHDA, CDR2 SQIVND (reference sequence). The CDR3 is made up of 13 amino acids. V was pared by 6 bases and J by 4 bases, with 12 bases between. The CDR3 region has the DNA TGTGCCAGTAGACTAGGGGGGGCCTATGGCTACACCTTC. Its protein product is CASRLGGAYGYTF.

The CDR3 loop is CASSARDRNSPLHF. CDR3 nucleotide sequence: TGCGCCAGCAGCGCGCGGGACAGAAATTCACCCCTCCACTTT. The chain combines TRBV4-1 with TRBJ1-6; 7 bases map to TRBD1. Germline assignment: CDR1 MGHRA and CDR2 YSYEKL. The CDR3 covers 14 residues. J was trimmed by 7 bases and V by 5 bases; bases with no gene match: 5.

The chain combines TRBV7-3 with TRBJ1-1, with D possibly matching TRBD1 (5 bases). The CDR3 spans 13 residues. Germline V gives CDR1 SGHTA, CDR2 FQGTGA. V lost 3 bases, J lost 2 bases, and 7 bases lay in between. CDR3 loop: CASSFRENTEAFF. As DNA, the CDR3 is TGTGCCAGCAGCTTCAGGGAAAACACTGAAGCTTTCTTT.

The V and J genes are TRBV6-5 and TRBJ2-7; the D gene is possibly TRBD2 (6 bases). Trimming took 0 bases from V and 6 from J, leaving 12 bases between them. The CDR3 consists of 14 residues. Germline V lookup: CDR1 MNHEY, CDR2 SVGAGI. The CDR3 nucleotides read TGTGCCAGCAGTTACTCGCCGGGAGTGACCGAGCAGTACTTC. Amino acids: CASSYSPGVTEQYF.

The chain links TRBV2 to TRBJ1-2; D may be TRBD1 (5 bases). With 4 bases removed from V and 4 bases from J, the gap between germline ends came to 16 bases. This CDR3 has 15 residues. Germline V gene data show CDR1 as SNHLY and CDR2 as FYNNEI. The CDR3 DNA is TGTGCCAGCAGTGCCGGGGGTGCCGGGGTCTATGGCTACACCTTC. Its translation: CASSAGGAGVYGYTF.

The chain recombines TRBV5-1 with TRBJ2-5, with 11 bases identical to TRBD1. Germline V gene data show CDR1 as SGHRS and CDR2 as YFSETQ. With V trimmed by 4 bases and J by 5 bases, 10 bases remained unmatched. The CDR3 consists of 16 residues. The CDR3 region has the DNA TGCGCCAGCAGCCTCCGGACAGGGGGCGTTTTGGAGACCCAGTACTTC. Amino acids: CASSLRTGGVLETQYF.

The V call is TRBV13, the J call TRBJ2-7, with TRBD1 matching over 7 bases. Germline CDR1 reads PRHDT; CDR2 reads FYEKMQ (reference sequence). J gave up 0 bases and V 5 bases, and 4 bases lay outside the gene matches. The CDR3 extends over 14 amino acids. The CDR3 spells CASSPDRASYEQYF. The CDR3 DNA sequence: TGTGCCAGCAGCCCCGACAGGGCCTCCTACGAGCAGTACTTC. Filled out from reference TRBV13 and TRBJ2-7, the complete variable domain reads AAGVIQSPRHLIKEKRETATLKCYPIPRHDTVYWYQQGPGQDPQFLISFYEKMQSDKGSIPDRFSAQQFSDYHSELNMSSLELGDSALYFCASSPDRASYEQYFGPGTRLTVT.

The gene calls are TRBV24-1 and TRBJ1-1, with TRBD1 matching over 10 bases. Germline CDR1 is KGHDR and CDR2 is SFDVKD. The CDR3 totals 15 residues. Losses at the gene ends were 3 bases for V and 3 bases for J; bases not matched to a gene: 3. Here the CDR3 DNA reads TGTGCCACCAGTGATCCTGGGACAGGGGACACTGAAGCTTTCTTT. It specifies CATSDPGTGDTEAFF.

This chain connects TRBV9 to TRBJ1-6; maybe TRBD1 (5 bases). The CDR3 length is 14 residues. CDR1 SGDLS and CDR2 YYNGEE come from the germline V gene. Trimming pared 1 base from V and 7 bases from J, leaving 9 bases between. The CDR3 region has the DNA TGTGCCAGCAGCGTACGGGCAGGGAATTCACCCCTCCACTTT. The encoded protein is CASSVRAGNSPLHF.

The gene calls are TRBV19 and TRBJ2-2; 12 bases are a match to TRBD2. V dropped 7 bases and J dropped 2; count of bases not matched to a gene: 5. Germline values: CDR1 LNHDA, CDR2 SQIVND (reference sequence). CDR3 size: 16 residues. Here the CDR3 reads CASNRLAGVNTGELFF. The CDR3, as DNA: TGTGCCAGTAACAGACTAGCGGGAGTAAACACCGGGGAGCTGTTTTTT.

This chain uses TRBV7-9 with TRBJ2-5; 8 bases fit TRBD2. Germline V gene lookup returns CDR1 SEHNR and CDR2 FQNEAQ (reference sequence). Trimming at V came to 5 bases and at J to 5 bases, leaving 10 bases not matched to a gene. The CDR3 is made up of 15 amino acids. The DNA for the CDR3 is TGTGCCAGCAGCATCTTTACGGGAGGGCCTGAGACCCAGTACTTC. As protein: CASSIFTGGPETQYF.

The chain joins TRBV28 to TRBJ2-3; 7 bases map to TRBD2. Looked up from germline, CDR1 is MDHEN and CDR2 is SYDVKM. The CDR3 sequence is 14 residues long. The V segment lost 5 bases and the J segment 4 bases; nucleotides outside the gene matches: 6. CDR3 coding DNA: TGTGCCAGCAGTGGGGGGGACCGAGCAGATACGCAGTATTTT. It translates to CASSGGDRADTQYF.

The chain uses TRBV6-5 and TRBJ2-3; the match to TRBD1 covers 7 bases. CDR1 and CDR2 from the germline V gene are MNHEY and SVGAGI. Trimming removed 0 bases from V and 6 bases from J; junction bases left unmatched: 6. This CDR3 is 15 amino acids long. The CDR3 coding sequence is TGTGCCAGCAGTTACTCTGGGACAGTGGGTGATACGCAGTATTTT. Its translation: CASSYSGTVGDTQYF.

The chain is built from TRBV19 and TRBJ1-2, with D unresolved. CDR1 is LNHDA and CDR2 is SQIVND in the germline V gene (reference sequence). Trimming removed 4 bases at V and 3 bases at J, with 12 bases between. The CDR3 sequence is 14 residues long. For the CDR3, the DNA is TGTGCCAGTAGTAGCCCTCCCGGGGACTATGGCTACACCTTC. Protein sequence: CASSSPPGDYGYTF.

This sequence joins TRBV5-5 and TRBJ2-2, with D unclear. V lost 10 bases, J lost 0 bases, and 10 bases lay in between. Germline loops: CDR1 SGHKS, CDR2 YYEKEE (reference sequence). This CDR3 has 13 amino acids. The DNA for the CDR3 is TGTGCCGCACAGATAGCGAACACCGGGGAGCTGTTTTTT. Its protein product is CAAQIANTGELFF.

CDR3 protein: CASSQNPGRITNYGYTF. The CDR3, as DNA: TGTGCCAGCAGTCAAAACCCAGGACGGATAACTAACTATGGCTACACCTTC. This rearrangement joins TRBV28 to TRBJ1-2, with D unresolved. Germline CDR1 is MDHEN and CDR2 is SYDVKM. The CDR3 extends over 17 amino acids. Between the trimmed V and J ends, which lost 5 bases and 0 bases, there was a span of 19 bases.

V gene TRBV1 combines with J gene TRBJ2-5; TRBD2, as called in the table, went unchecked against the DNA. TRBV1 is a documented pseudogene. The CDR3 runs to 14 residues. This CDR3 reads CTSSHRDWRETQYF. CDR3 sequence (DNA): TGCACCAGCAGCCACCGTGACTGGAGGGAGACCCAGTACTTC.

The CDR3 DNA reads as TGCGCCAGCAGCATCGAGACTAACTATGGCTACACCTTC. Its translation: CASSIETNYGYTF. V and J are TRBV5-1 and TRBJ1-2, with unresolved D. Germline V gives CDR1 SGHRS, CDR2 YFSETQ. The CDR3 extends over 13 amino acids. V was pared by 4 bases and J by 0 bases, with 7 bases between.

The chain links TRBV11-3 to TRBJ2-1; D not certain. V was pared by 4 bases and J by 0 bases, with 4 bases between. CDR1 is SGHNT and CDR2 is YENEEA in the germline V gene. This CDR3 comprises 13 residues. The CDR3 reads CASSSGSYNEQFF. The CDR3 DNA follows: TGTGCCAGCAGCTCGGGCTCCTACAATGAGCAGTTCTTC.

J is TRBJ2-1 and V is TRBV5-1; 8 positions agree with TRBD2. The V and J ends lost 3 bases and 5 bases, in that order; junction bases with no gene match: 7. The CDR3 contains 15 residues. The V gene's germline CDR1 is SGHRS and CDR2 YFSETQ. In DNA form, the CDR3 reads TGCGCCAGCAGCTCCGGGACTAGAAAAGACAATGAGCAGTTCTTC. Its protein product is CASSSGTRKDNEQFF.